This TCR beta chain is from a study of beta chain features in type 1 diabetes. A word on this clone: The antigen remains unidentified.

This CDR3 is 12 amino acids long. Germline CDR1 reads LNHDA; CDR2 reads SQIVND (reference sequence). V was trimmed by 5 bases and J by 4 bases, leaving 6 bases between them. As every portion of the isolated RNA was reverse transcribed, the sequencing read expressed TCRB transcripts. Sequenced by immunoSEQ multiplex PCR; TCRdb stores in-frame clones only, minus some. Of 850,000 to 900,000 clones in the sample, roughly a sixth are singletons; the top ten hold 0.023%. Study observations and caveats: TCRB repertoires of naive, central memory and Treg cells appeared more similar among patients than among healthy donors.

V and J are TRBV19 and TRBJ1-5; no clear D gene. Sequences were obtained from naive CD4+ T cells from blood. This receptor was identified in a woman in her late teens or twenties in good health. The CDR3 DNA is TGTGCCAGTAGTTGGGCGAATCAGCCCCAGCATTTT. Translated: CASSWANQPQHF.